Following are 7 T cell receptor beta chains from one sample sequenced in a study of T-cell memory formation after mild COVID-19. TCRdb called the 5' RACE reads again in MiXCR, with one record for every CDR3 protein. The table records roughly 610,000 distinct CDR3 sequences, around a sixth of them present only once. Sequencing input: PBMCs or a T cell subset sorted from them (not recorded which). The source of these receptors is an adult woman who had mild COVID-19 (a few samples of this study predate the infection). Cell type and time point are not known.

Only a few counts were recorded for this clonotype. The chain employs TRBV19 and TRBJ1-1; maybe TRBD1 (6 bases). CDR1 is LNHDA, CDR2 SQIVND, per germline (reference sequence). This CDR3 is built from 13 residues. Between the trimmed V and J ends, which lost 7 bases and 5 bases, there was a span of 14 bases. The DNA of the CDR3 is TGTGCCAGTACCGCACTTACAGGGACTGAAGCTTTCTTT. Translation: CASTALTGTEAFF.

There are many counts of this clonotype. V is TRBV5-5 and J is TRBJ1-1, with D unclear. The V end lost 2 bases, the J end lost 0 bases, and 5 bases lay between the germline ends. This CDR3 has 13 residues. Germline V CDR1 and CDR2: SGHKS, YYEKEE (reference sequence). CDR3 loop: CASSFRLNTEAFF. Written as DNA, the CDR3 is TGTGCCAGCAGCTTTCGGTTGAACACTGAAGCTTTCTTT. The entire variable domain, with the rest obtained from reference TRBV5-5 and TRBJ1-1, is as follows: DAGVTQSPTHLIKTRGQQVTLRCSPISGHKSVSWYQQVLGQGPQFIFQYYEKEERGRGNFPDRFSARQFPNYSSELNVNALLLGDSALYLCASSFRLNTEAFFGQGTRLTVV.

This clonotype was observed a handful of times. The chain has TRBV7-6 and TRBJ2-2; maybe TRBD2 (5 bases). Trimming removed 4 bases from V and 7 bases from J, with 10 bases in between. The V gene's germline CDR1 is SGHVS and CDR2 FNYEAQ. This CDR3 has 13 residues. This CDR3 is CASSSGLGGELFF. CDR3 nucleotides: TGTGCCAGCAGCTCGGGGTTAGGCGGGGAGCTGTTTTTT.

V and J are TRBV6-5 and TRBJ2-7, with TRBD1 matching over 8 bases. The germline V gene encodes CDR1 MNHEY and CDR2 SVGAGI. The J segment lost 2 bases and the V segment lost 6 bases, leaving 9 bases of the junction unmatched. The CDR3 sequence is 15 residues long. CDR3 residues: CASSPLTGATYEQYF. CDR3 bases: TGTGCCAGCAGCCCTTTGACAGGGGCAACCTACGAGCAGTACTTC.

The chain couples TRBV5-6 to TRBJ1-2; D might be TRBD1 (5 bases). The ends were cut back, 7 bases at V and 1 base at J, with 14 bases in the middle. Per germline, CDR1 SGHDT and CDR2 YYEEEE. The CDR3 loop spans 14 amino acids. CDR3 nucleotide sequence: TGTGCCAGCTGCAAAGGACAATTTAACTATGGCTACACCTTC. The encoded protein is CASCKGQFNYGYTF.

The chain recombines TRBV6-5 with TRBJ2-7, with TRBD1 identical over 7 bases. After removal of 5 bases from V and 9 bases from J, the junction contained 4 bases not matched to a gene. The germline CDR1 and CDR2 sequences are MNHEY and SVGAGI. There are 11 residues in the CDR3. The DNA for the CDR3 is TGTGCCAGCAGTAGACAGGGCAGGCAGTACTTC. Protein: CASSRQGRQYF.

The chain has TRBV29-1 and TRBJ2-5; tentative D call: TRBD2 (5 bases). V gave up 4 bases and J gave up 5 bases, with 11 bases separating them. Germline V gene data show CDR1 as SQVTM and CDR2 as ANQGSEA. The CDR3 consists of 12 residues. The CDR3 sequence is CSVVLGKETQYF. CDR3 in DNA: TGCAGCGTTGTACTCGGGAAGGAGACCCAGTACTTC.